The 9 T cell receptor beta chains below all came from one sample that was sequenced in a study of blood T cell repertoires in COVID-19. TCRdb's copy holds only in-frame clones and misses some; the assay was immunoSEQ multiplex PCR. The sample has more than 300,000 clones, more than 70% seen once. Sequences were obtained from PBMCs or T cells enriched from blood (not recorded which). The receptors were gathered from a woman aged 18-35 years who had recovered from COVID-19.

The chain combines TRBV9 with TRBJ1-1; D ambiguous. Between the trimmed V and J ends, which lost 3 bases and 6 bases, there was a span of 15 bases. Germline CDR1 and CDR2: SGDLS and YYNGEE. This CDR3 comprises 14 residues. The CDR3 loop reads CASSGLSGGAEAFF. CDR3 sequence (DNA): TGTGCCAGCAGCGGCTTATCCGGAGGCGCTGAAGCTTTCTTT.

The chain joins TRBV30 to TRBJ1-2, with a tentative D call TRBD1 (6 bases). The CDR3 contains 13 residues. Germline V CDR1 and CDR2: GTSNPN, SVGIG (reference sequence). The germline V and J ends were trimmed by 3 bases and 7 bases, with 15 bases remaining between them. CDR3 protein: CAWRGPGVRGYTF. CDR3 nucleotides: TGTGCCTGGAGAGGGCCAGGGGTGCGTGGCTACACCTTC.

The DNA of the CDR3 is TGTGCCAGCAGCCTTGGCCTAGGTCAGCCCCAGCATTTT. Translation gives CASSLGLGQPQHF. The chain couples TRBV11-2 to TRBJ1-5; D unclear. In germline, CDR1 is SGHAT, CDR2 FQNNGV. The V and J ends lost 5 bases and 6 bases respectively, with 11 bases between them. This CDR3 is built from 13 residues.

The chain joins TRBV6-5 to TRBJ1-5; 7 nucleotides match TRBD1. The germline CDR1 and CDR2 sequences are MNHEY and SVGAGI. The CDR3 consists of 14 residues. With V trimmed by 6 bases and J by 3 bases, 5 bases remained unmatched. DNA of the CDR3: TGTGCCAGCAGCTGGACAGGAATCAATCAGCCCCAGCATTTT. As protein: CASSWTGINQPQHF.

This clone was counted once. The chain employs TRBV5-4 and TRBJ1-6; D gene unclear. The V gene lost 3 bases and the J gene lost 6 bases, with 7 bases spanning the gap. CDR3 size: 13 residues. Germline assignment: CDR1 SGHNT and CDR2 YYREEE (reference sequence). CDR3 region: CASSSEANSPLHF. For the CDR3, the DNA is TGTGCCAGCAGCTCTGAAGCTAATTCACCCCTCCACTTT. The full variable domain, its missing parts supplied by reference TRBV5-4 and TRBJ1-6, is ETGVTQSPTHLIKTRGQQVTLRCSSQSGHNTVSWYQQALGQGPQFIFQYYREEENGRGNFPPRFSGLQFPNYSSELNVNALELDDSALYLCASSSEANSPLHFGNGTRLTVT.

This rearrangement joins TRBV6-2 or TRBV6-3 to TRBJ2-7, with TRBD2 matching over 11 bases. CDR1 is MNHEY and CDR2 is SVGEGT in the germline V gene. The CDR3 is made up of 18 amino acids. With V trimmed by 0 bases and J by 0 bases, 7 bases remained unmatched. The CDR3 protein is CASSYSASGGPSSYEQYF. The CDR3 nucleotides are TGTGCCAGCAGTTACTCCGCTAGCGGGGGGCCGAGCTCCTACGAGCAGTACTTC.

The rearrangement joins TRBV11-3 to TRBJ2-2, with D possibly being TRBD2 (6 bases). This CDR3 is built from 15 residues. V lost 6 bases and J 4 bases, leaving 15 bases between the germline ends. Looked up from germline, CDR1 is SGHNT and CDR2 is YENEEA. CDR3 sequence reads: CASRHCVGGTGELFF. CDR3 DNA: TGTGCCAGCAGGCATTGCGTGGGAGGCACCGGGGAGCTGTTTTTT.

This chain uses TRBV4-3 with TRBJ2-7, with 7 bases matching TRBD2. Germline V gene lookup returns CDR1 LGHNA and CDR2 YSLEER. With V trimmed by 0 bases and J by 2 bases, 7 bases remained unmatched. The CDR3 runs 16 residues. CDR3 in amino acids: CASSQDRSGTPYEQYF. Written as DNA, the CDR3 is TGCGCCAGCAGCCAAGATAGGAGCGGGACCCCCTACGAGCAGTACTTC.

This clone was detected once. This chain connects TRBV6-5 to TRBJ1-2, with 7 bases lining up with TRBD1. The V gene's germline CDR1 is MNHEY and CDR2 SVGAGI. The CDR3 has 12 residues. V shed 9 bases, J shed 8 bases, and the junction held 9 bases outside the gene matches. This CDR3 reads CASYTGVEGYTF. CDR3 nucleotides: TGTGCCAGTTATACAGGGGTGGAAGGCTACACCTTC.